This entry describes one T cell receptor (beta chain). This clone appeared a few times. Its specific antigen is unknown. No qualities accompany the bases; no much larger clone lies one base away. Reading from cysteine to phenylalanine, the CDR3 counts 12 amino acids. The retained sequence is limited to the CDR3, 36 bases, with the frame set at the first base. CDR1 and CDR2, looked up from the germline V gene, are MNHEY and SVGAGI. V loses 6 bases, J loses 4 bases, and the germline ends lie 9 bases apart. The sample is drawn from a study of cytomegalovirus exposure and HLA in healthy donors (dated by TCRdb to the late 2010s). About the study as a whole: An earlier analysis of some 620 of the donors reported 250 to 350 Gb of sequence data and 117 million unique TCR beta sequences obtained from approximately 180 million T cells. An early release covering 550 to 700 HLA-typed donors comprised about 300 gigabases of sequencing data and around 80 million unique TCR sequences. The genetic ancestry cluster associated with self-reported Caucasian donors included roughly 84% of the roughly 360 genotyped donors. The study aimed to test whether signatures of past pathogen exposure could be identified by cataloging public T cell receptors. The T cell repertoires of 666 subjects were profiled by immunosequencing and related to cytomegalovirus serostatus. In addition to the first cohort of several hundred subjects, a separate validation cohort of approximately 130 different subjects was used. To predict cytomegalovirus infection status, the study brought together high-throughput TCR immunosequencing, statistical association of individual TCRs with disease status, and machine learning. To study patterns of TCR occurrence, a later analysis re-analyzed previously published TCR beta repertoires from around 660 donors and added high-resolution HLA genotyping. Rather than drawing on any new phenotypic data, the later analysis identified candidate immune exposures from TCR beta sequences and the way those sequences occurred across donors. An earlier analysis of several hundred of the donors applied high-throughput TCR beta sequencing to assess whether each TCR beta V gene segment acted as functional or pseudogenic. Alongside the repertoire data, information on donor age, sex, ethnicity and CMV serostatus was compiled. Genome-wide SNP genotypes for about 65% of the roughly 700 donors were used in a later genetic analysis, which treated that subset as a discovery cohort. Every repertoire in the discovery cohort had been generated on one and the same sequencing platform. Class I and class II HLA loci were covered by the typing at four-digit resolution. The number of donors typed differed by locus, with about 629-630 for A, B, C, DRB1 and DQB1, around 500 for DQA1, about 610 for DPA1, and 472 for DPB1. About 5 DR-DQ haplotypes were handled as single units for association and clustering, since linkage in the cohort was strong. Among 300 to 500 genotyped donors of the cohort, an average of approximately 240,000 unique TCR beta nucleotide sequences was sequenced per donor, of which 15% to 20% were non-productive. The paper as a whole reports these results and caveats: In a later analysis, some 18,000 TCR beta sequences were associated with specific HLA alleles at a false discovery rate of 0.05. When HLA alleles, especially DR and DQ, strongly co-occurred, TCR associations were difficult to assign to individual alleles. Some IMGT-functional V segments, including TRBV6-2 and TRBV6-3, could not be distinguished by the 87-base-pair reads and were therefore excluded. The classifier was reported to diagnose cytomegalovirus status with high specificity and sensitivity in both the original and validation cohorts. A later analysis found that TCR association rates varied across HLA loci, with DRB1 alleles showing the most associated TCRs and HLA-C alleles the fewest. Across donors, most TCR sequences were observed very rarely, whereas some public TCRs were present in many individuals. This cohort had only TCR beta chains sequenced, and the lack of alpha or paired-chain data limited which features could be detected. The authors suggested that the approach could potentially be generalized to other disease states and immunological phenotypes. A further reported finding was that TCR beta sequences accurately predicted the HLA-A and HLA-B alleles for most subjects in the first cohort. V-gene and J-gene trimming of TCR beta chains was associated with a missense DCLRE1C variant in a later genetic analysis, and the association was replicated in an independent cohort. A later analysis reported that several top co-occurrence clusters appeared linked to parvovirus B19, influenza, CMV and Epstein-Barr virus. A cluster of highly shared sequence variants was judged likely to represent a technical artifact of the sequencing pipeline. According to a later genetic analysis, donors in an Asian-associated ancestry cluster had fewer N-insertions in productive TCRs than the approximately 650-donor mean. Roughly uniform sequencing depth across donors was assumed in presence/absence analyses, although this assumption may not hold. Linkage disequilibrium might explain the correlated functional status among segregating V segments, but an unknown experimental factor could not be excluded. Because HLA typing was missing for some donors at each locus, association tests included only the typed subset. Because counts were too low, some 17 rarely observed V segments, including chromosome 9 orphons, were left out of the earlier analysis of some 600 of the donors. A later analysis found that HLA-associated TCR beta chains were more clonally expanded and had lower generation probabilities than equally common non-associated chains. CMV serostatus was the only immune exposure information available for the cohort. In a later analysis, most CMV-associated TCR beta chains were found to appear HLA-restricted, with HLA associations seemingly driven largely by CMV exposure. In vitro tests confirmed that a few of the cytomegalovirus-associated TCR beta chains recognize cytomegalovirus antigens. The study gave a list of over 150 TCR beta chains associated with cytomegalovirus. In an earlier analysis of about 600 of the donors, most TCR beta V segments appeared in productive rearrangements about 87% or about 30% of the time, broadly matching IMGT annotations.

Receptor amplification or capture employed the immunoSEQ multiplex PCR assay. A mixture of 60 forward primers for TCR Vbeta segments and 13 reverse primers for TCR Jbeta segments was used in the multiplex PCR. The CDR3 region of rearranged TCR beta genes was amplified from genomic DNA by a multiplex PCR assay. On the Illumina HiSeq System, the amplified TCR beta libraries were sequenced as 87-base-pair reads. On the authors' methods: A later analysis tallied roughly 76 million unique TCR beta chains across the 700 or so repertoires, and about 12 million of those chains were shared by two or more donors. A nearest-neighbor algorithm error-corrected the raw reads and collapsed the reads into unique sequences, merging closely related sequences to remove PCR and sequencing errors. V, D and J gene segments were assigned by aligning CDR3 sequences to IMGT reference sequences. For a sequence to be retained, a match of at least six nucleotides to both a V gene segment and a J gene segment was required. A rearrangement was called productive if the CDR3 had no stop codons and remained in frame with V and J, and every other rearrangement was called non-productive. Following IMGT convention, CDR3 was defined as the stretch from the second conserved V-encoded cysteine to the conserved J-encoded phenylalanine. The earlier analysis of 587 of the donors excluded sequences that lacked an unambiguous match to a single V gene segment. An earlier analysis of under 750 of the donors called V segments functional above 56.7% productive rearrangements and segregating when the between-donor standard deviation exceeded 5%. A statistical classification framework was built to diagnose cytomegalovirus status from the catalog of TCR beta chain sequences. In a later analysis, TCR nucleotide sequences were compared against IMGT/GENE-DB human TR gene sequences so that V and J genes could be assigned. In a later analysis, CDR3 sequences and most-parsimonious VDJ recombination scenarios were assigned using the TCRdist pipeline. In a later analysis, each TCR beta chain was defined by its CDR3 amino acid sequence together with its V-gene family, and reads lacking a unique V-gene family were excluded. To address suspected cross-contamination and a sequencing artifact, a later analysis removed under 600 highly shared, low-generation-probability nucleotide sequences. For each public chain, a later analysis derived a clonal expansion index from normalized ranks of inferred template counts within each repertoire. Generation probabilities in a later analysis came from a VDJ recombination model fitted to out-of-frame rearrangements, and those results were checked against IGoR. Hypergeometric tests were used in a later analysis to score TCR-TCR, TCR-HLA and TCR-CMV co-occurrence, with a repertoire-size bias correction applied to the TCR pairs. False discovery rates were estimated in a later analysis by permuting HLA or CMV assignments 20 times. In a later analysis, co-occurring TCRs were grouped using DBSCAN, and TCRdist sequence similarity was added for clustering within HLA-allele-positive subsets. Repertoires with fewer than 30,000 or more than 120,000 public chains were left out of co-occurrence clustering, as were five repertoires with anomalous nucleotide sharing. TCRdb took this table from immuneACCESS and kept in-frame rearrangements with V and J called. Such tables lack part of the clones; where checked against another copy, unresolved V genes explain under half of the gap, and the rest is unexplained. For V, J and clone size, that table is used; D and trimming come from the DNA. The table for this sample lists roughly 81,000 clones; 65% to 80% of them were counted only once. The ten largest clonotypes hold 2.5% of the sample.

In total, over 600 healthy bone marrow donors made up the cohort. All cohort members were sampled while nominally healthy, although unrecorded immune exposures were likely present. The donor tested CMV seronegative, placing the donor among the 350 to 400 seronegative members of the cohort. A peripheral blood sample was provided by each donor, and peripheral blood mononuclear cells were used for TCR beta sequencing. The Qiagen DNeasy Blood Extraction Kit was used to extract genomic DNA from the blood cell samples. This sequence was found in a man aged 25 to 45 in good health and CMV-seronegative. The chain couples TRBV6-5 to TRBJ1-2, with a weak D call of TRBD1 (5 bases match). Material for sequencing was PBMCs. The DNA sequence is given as TGTGCCAGCAGATCAGGGTCCTATGGCTACACCTTC. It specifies CASRSGSYGYTF.